This TCR beta chain emerged from a study of blood T cell repertoires in COVID-19. Study-wide context: In each case, the material was cDNA or gDNA derived from T cells, B-cell-depleted T cells, or PBMCs.

The junction had 11 bases not matched to a gene; V was cut back by 4 bases and J by 6 bases. The CDR3 consists of 15 residues. The germline V gene has CDR1 SGDLS and CDR2 YYNGEE. Original processing notes: Estimates of nucleated cell counts were drawn from the amplification of reference gene primers. This table comes from immunoSEQ multiplex PCR, and its TCRdb copy is limited to in-frame clones, with some not included. That table supplies the V and J calls and clone size; D and trimming were determined from the DNA. This table has fewer than 300,000 clones, more than 85% appearing once. In Seattle, patients joined the study during active infection and were tracked longitudinally.

This chain links TRBV9 with TRBJ2-3; 7 bases are a match to TRBD1. This sequence originates from a person under 35 with COVID-19, enrolled during active disease. The sample consisted of peripheral blood. The CDR3 region has the DNA TGTGCCAGCAGCCCCCAGGGGGTGGGGATGGATACGCAGTATTTT. This codes for CASSPQGVGMDTQYF.